Listed here is a single T cell receptor beta chain. A read error may be the cause here, since a much bigger clone is one base away. This CDR3 is also generated by other DNA sequences in the sample. Profiled with immunoSEQ multiplex PCR; TCRdb holds only in-frame clones, not every one. The table shows over a million clones, with more than 75% occurring only once. The source of the sample is a study of shared clonotypes between healthy human individuals. Per germline, CDR1 MNHEY and CDR2 SMNVEV (reference sequence). This CDR3 is built from 11 residues. Trimming pared 2 bases from V and 4 bases from J, leaving 2 bases between.

Sequencing was carried out using memory CD4+ T cells from PBMCs. The subset here: CD45RA-negative fraction. The origin of this receptor is a young man in good health. Some clones in this sample may be carry-over from other donors' samples. This sequence joins TRBV27 and TRBJ2-5, with D unresolved. The CDR3 is CASSLGETQYF. Here the CDR3 DNA reads TGTGCCAGCAGTTTAGGAGAGACCCAGTACTTC.